This T cell receptor beta chain was observed in a study of Graves' ophthalmopathy and Graves' hyperthyroidism. There are many counts of this clonotype. RNA transcripts yielded amplified TCR beta CDR3 regions. HTBI primers primed a first-round RT-PCR, and a second-round multiplex PCR followed. TCRdb processed the multiplex PCR reads anew with MiXCR; each CDR3 protein has one entry. The data show a few hundred thousand distinct CDR3 sequences, approximately 21% seen once. The CDR3 is 13 residues long. The germline V and J ends were trimmed by 2 bases and 2 bases, with 7 bases remaining between them. Germline assignment: CDR1 MNHEY and CDR2 SVGAGI.

Material for sequencing was peripheral blood. This TCR derives from a woman between 18 and 29 years old with stable Graves' hyperthyroidism. The J gene is TRBJ2-7, the V gene TRBV6-5, with D unclear. The CDR3 DNA reads TGTGCCAGCAGTTACATAGACACCTACGAGCAGTACTTC. This sequence encodes CASSYIDTYEQYF.